This paragraph reports one TCR beta chain. Its target is not known. The CDR3 is 13 residues long. Trimming removed 5 bases from V and 4 bases from J; junction bases left unmatched: 2. Per the germline V gene, CDR1 is MRHNA and CDR2 is SNTAGT. Data came from immunoSEQ multiplex PCR; TCRdb stores just in-frame clones and leaves some out. The sample gives tens of thousands of clones, 75% to 95% of which show up once; around 29% is in the top ten. This sample was included in a study of siplizumab effects on memory and regulatory T cells. General study points: Proliferating clones, CD4+ or CD8+, lacked an assignable naive or memory phenotype in roughly 75-95% of cases. Greater diversity than memory cells seemed evident in naive T cells, which also appeared to be major alloresponse contributors.

This sequence was found in a human donor in good health. The rearrangement links TRBV6-4 to TRBJ2-1; the match to TRBD2 covers 7 bases. Material for sequencing was CD8+ T cells sorted from blood. The CDR3 loop is CASSPGLYNEQFF. The DNA of the CDR3 is TGTGCCAGCAGTCCGGGACTATACAATGAGCAGTTCTTC.